This is a list of T cell receptor beta chains from one sample in a study of T cells in Graves' hyperthyroidism and ophthalmopathy. One entry per CDR3 protein, called by TCRdb with MiXCR from the multiplex PCR reads. The sample comprises 500,000 to 650,000 distinct CDR3 sequences, approximately 17% of which are singletons, and under 20% rests with the top ten. The source material was blood. These receptors came from a woman in her late teens or twenties with Graves' ophthalmopathy. Each CDR3 is given with its conserved first and last residue. D genes are given only for firm matches. Rows give clone size only sometimes, using once, few, many, or a class for an expanded clone.

D gene: NA
clone size: many
V gene: TRBV28
J gene: TRBJ1-5
CDR3 DNA: TGTGCCAGCACCCGTGGTGTGGGGCATAATCAGCCCCAGCATTTT
CDR3 protein: CASTRGVGHNQPQHF

D gene: NA
clone size: many
V gene: TRBV6-2/TRBV6-3
J gene: TRBJ1-2
CDR3 DNA: TGTGCCAGCAGTTACTCGACGCAGACCGGGGCGGGCTACACCTTC
CDR3 protein: CASSYSTQTGAGYTF

D gene: NA
clone size: many
V gene: TRBV14
J gene: TRBJ2-7
CDR3 DNA: TGTGCCAGCAGCAACCTGCTCGACGGGTCCTACGAGCAGTACTTC
CDR3 protein: CASSNLLDGSYEQYF

D gene: TRBD1
clone size: many
V gene: TRBV28
J gene: TRBJ1-2
CDR3 DNA: TGTGCCACCCAGGGGGGGACAGACTATGGCTACACCTTC
CDR3 protein: CATQGGTDYGYTF

D gene: NA
clone size: many
V gene: TRBV4-3
J gene: TRBJ1-1
CDR3 DNA: TGCGCCAGCAGCCAAGATCCCAGGGGAACTGAAGCTTTCTTT
CDR3 protein: CASSQDPRGTEAFF

D gene: NA
clone size: many
V gene: TRBV27
J gene: TRBJ2-7
CDR3 DNA: TGTGCCAGCAGTAATGAGGAATCCTACGAGCAGTACTTC
CDR3 protein: CASSNEESYEQYF

D gene: NA
clone size: few
V gene: TRBV7-8
J gene: TRBJ2-2
CDR3 DNA: TGTGCCAGCAGCTTGACCGGGACGTATACCGGGGAGCTGTTTTTT
CDR3 protein: CASSLTGTYTGELFF

D gene: TRBD2
clone size: many
V gene: TRBV7-9
J gene: TRBJ2-1
CDR3 DNA: TGTGCCAGCAGCTTATTAGTAGGGACTAGCAGCAATGAGCAGTTCTTC
CDR3 protein: CASSLLVGTSSNEQFF

D gene: NA
clone size: NA
V gene: TRBV20-1
J gene: TRBJ1-4
CDR3 DNA: TGCAGTGCTAGCGGCCCGACTTTGAAAAAACTGTTTTTT
CDR3 protein: CSASGPTLKKLFF

D gene: TRBD2
clone size: many
V gene: TRBV7-3
J gene: TRBJ2-3
CDR3 DNA: TGTGCCAGCAGCTTGGGACGGGGGGGCCAGGCAGATACGCAGTATTTT
CDR3 protein: CASSLGRGGQADTQYF

D gene: NA
clone size: many
V gene: TRBV4-2
J gene: TRBJ2-3
CDR3 DNA: TGTGCCAGCAGCCAAGGCGGGCGCGCAGATACGCGGTATTTT
CDR3 protein: CASSQGGRADTRYF

D gene: NA
clone size: few
V gene: TRBV20-1
J gene: TRBJ2-2
CDR3 DNA: TGCAGTGCTAGAGACCTAGCACGGGGTCAGAACACCGGGGAGCTGTTTTTT
CDR3 protein: CSARDLARGQNTGELFF

D gene: NA
clone size: NA
V gene: TRBV20-1
J gene: TRBJ2-7
CDR3 DNA: TGCAGTGCTAGTATCGCAGGCGGCGAGCAGTACTTC
CDR3 protein: CSASIAGGEQYF

D gene: NA
clone size: NA
V gene: TRBV18
J gene: TRBJ1-2
CDR3 DNA: TGTGCCAGCTCACCACCGATGGAGCCTGGGCCTCGTGGCTACACCTTC
CDR3 protein: CASSPPMEPGPRGYTF

D gene: NA
clone size: many
V gene: TRBV2
J gene: TRBJ2-7
CDR3 DNA: TGTGCCAGCAGTTGGGACGTCTCCTACGAGCAGTACTTC
CDR3 protein: CASSWDVSYEQYF

D gene: TRBD1
clone size: NA
V gene: TRBV5-1
J gene: TRBJ1-2
CDR3 DNA: TGCGCCAGCAGCTCAATGGGACAGGGGACCTATGGCTACACCTTC
CDR3 protein: CASSSMGQGTYGYTF

D gene: NA
clone size: many
V gene: TRBV7-2
J gene: TRBJ2-3
CDR3 DNA: TGTGCCAGCAGCTCCCTTCTAGCGCATGGGGATACGCAGTATTTT
CDR3 protein: CASSSLLAHGDTQYF

D gene: NA
clone size: NA
V gene: TRBV4-3
J gene: TRBJ1-1
CDR3 DNA: TGCGCCAGCAGCCAAGAGGGTGTTATGAACACTGAAGCTTTCTTT
CDR3 protein: CASSQEGVMNTEAFF

D gene: TRBD2
clone size: many
V gene: TRBV20-1
J gene: TRBJ2-5
CDR3 DNA: TGCAGTGCTAGAGTAGCGGGGGGGTTTGAGACCCAGTACTTC
CDR3 protein: CSARVAGGFETQYF

D gene: TRBD2
clone size: NA
V gene: TRBV7-3
J gene: TRBJ2-7
CDR3 DNA: TGTGCCAGCAGCTTAGGAGTAGCGGGAGGTCCCTACGAGCAGTACTTC
CDR3 protein: CASSLGVAGGPYEQYF

D gene: TRBD2
clone size: NA
V gene: TRBV7-9
J gene: TRBJ2-3
CDR3 DNA: TGTGCCAGCAGCCCCAAAAGCGGGGGTGGCACAGATACGCAGTATTTT
CDR3 protein: CASSPKSGGGTDTQYF

D gene: NA
clone size: NA
V gene: TRBV6-2/TRBV6-3
J gene: TRBJ1-2
CDR3 DNA: TGTGCCAGCAGTCAGGTCCTGTATGGCTACACCTTC
CDR3 protein: CASSQVLYGYTF

D gene: NA
clone size: many
V gene: TRBV6-1
J gene: TRBJ2-1
CDR3 DNA: TGTGCCAGCAGTGAAGCGATCGGGGGCTCCTACAATGAGCAGTTCTTC
CDR3 protein: CASSEAIGGSYNEQFF

D gene: NA
clone size: NA
V gene: TRBV11-2
J gene: TRBJ2-3
CDR3 DNA: TGTGCCGAAAGGGGTAGCACAGATACGCAGTATTTT
CDR3 protein: CAERGSTDTQYF

D gene: TRBD1
clone size: many
V gene: TRBV15
J gene: TRBJ1-1
CDR3 DNA: TGTGCCACCAGCGCAGGGGGGGGATGGACTGAAGCTTTCTTT
CDR3 protein: CATSAGGGWTEAFF

D gene: TRBD2
clone size: once
V gene: TRBV14
J gene: TRBJ2-4
CDR3 DNA: TGTGCCAGCAGCCAGCCGGGGGGCATTCAGTACTTC
CDR3 protein: CASSQPGGIQYF

D gene: NA
clone size: NA
V gene: TRBV13
J gene: TRBJ1-1
CDR3 DNA: TGTGCCAGCAGTTTACGGGGTCTGAGGGAAGCTTTCTTT
CDR3 protein: CASSLRGLREAFF

D gene: TRBD1
clone size: many
V gene: TRBV11-3
J gene: TRBJ2-2
CDR3 DNA: TGTGCCAGCTCCGGGACAGCGGCCGGGGAGCTGTTTTTT
CDR3 protein: CASSGTAAGELFF

D gene: TRBD2
clone size: NA
V gene: TRBV29-1
J gene: TRBJ2-7
CDR3 DNA: TGCAGCGTGGGGGGACTAGCGGGAGGGCCGGTGTACGAGCAGTACTTC
CDR3 protein: CSVGGLAGGPVYEQYF

D gene: NA
clone size: NA
V gene: TRBV15
J gene: TRBJ2-3
CDR3 DNA: TGTGCCACCAGCAGAGGACAGGTAGAGGGCACAGATACGCAGTATTTT
CDR3 protein: CATSRGQVEGTDTQYF

D gene: TRBD1
clone size: many
V gene: TRBV30
J gene: TRBJ2-1
CDR3 DNA: TGTGCCTGGAGTCGGACAGGTAATTACAATGAGCAGTTCTTC
CDR3 protein: CAWSRTGNYNEQFF

D gene: TRBD2
clone size: many
V gene: TRBV6-2/TRBV6-3
J gene: TRBJ2-5
CDR3 DNA: TGTGCCAGTGGGACTAGCGGTCCGCAGGGGACCCAGTACTTC
CDR3 protein: CASGTSGPQGTQYF

D gene: NA
clone size: many
V gene: TRBV11-2
J gene: TRBJ2-1
CDR3 DNA: TGTGCCAGCAGCCTCACCGGGCCAACCTCTAATGAGCAGTTCTTC
CDR3 protein: CASSLTGPTSNEQFF

D gene: NA
clone size: NA
V gene: TRBV13
J gene: TRBJ2-5
CDR3 DNA: TGTGCCAGCAGCACTGGAGCAGCCCGAGGAGAGACCCAGTACTTC
CDR3 protein: CASSTGAARGETQYF

D gene: TRBD1
clone size: few
V gene: TRBV30
J gene: TRBJ1-5
CDR3 DNA: TGTGCCTGGAGTGTACCCAGGGGGGCCCAGCATTTT
CDR3 protein: CAWSVPRGAQHF

D gene: NA
clone size: many
V gene: TRBV13
J gene: TRBJ2-7
CDR3 DNA: TGTGCCAGCTCCCTATTTGTGGAAAGCTACGAGCAGTACTTC
CDR3 protein: CASSLFVESYEQYF

D gene: NA
clone size: many
V gene: TRBV28
J gene: TRBJ1-2
CDR3 DNA: TGTGCCAGCAGCCCCCGGACTGAGAATGGCTACACCTTC
CDR3 protein: CASSPRTENGYTF

D gene: TRBD1
clone size: many
V gene: TRBV2
J gene: TRBJ1-5
CDR3 DNA: TGTGCCAGCAGTGCTATCATGCAGGGGGAACTTAGCAATCAGCCCCAGCATTTT
CDR3 protein: CASSAIMQGELSNQPQHF

D gene: NA
clone size: many
V gene: TRBV15
J gene: TRBJ2-7
CDR3 DNA: TGTGCCACCAGCAGAGATCTGGCCAGCGGCTACGAGCAGTACTTC
CDR3 protein: CATSRDLASGYEQYF

D gene: TRBD1
clone size: NA
V gene: TRBV4-1
J gene: TRBJ1-5
CDR3 DNA: TGCGCCAGCAGCCAAGACCCCGACAGGGTAATTGAACTTTCCAATCAGCCCCAGCATTTT
CDR3 protein: CASSQDPDRVIELSNQPQHF

D gene: NA
clone size: many
V gene: TRBV20-1
J gene: TRBJ2-5
CDR3 DNA: TGCAGTGCCCCCGAGGGAGGACGGGGGGAGACCCAGTACTTC
CDR3 protein: CSAPEGGRGETQYF

D gene: NA
clone size: many
V gene: TRBV12-3/TRBV12-4
J gene: TRBJ2-7
CDR3 DNA: TGTGCCAGCAGCTATCGTTTAGACGGCGAGCAGTACTTC
CDR3 protein: CASSYRLDGEQYF

D gene: NA
clone size: NA
V gene: TRBV5-1
J gene: TRBJ2-2
CDR3 DNA: TGCGCCAGCAGTTGGAAGGGAGACACCGGGGAGCTGTTTTTT
CDR3 protein: CASSWKGDTGELFF

D gene: TRBD1
clone size: few
V gene: TRBV19
J gene: TRBJ1-4
CDR3 DNA: TGTGCCAGTAGCCGGAAGGACAGGATAAATAATGAAAAACTGTTTTTT
CDR3 protein: CASSRKDRINNEKLFF

D gene: NA
clone size: NA
V gene: TRBV25-1
J gene: TRBJ2-2
CDR3 DNA: TGTGCCAGCAGTGAACGACTAGTACGCACCGGGGAGCTGTTTTTT
CDR3 protein: CASSERLVRTGELFF

D gene: TRBD2
clone size: few
V gene: TRBV28
J gene: TRBJ2-3
CDR3 DNA: TGTGCCAGCAGTTATGGAGCGGGAGGCAGCACAGATACGCAGTATTTT
CDR3 protein: CASSYGAGGSTDTQYF

D gene: NA
clone size: NA
V gene: TRBV28
J gene: TRBJ2-7
CDR3 DNA: TGTGCCAGCAGTGACCGGGCCCCGGGGACCTACGAGCAGTACTTC
CDR3 protein: CASSDRAPGTYEQYF